The 24 T cell receptor beta chains below were found in one sample sequenced in a study of blood T cell repertoires in COVID-19. TCRdb keeps only in-frame clones here, not all; method: immunoSEQ multiplex PCR. Of about 150,000 clones in the sample, approximately 90% were seen once. Sequences were obtained from peripheral blood. The receptors derive from a human donor in a cohort sampled during active COVID-19.

There are a few counts of this clone. J is TRBJ2-7 and V is TRBV18, with 7 bases fitting TRBD1. With V trimmed by 0 bases and J by 0 bases, 2 bases remained unmatched. In germline, CDR1 is KGHSH, CDR2 LQKENI. CDR3 size: 15 residues. This CDR3 reads CASSPPDRASYEQYF. The DNA for the CDR3 is TGTGCCAGCTCACCACCCGACAGGGCCTCCTACGAGCAGTACTTC.

This clone was picked up a small number of times. This chain connects TRBV7-9 to TRBJ2-7; TRBD1 aligns across 8 bases. V was pared by 5 bases and J by 1 base, with 7 bases of the junction left unmatched. The CDR3 loop spans 15 amino acids. Germline V gene data show CDR1 as SEHNR and CDR2 as FQNEAQ (reference sequence). This chain's CDR3 is CASSPGQGRSYEQYF. CDR3 coding DNA: TGTGCCAGCAGCCCCGGACAGGGACGATCCTACGAGCAGTACTTC.

The genes are TRBV4-1 and TRBJ2-2; D might be TRBD2 (5 bases). Germline V gene data show CDR1 as MGHRA and CDR2 as YSYEKL. With 5 bases removed from V and 7 bases from J, the gap between germline ends came to 14 bases. The CDR3 has 14 residues. The CDR3 DNA sequence: TGCGCCAGCAGCGTTCGGGATGCCGTCGGGGAGCTGTTTTTT. It is translated as CASSVRDAVGELFF.

The rearrangement uses TRBV10-1 and TRBJ1-1, with TRBD1 identical over 7 bases. V lost 6 bases to trimming and J lost 2 bases; unmatched junction nucleotides: 6. Germline values: CDR1 WNHNN, CDR2 SYGVQD (reference sequence). The CDR3 has 14 amino acids. CDR3 amino acids: CASRSGQSNTEAFF. CDR3 coding DNA: TGCGCCAGCAGATCGGGACAGAGCAACACTGAAGCTTTCTTT.

A few counts support this clone. CDR3: CASSPGQGGNQPQHF. The CDR3 DNA reads TGTGCCAGCAGCCCCGGACAGGGAGGAAATCAGCCCCAGCATTTT. This chain uses TRBV3-1 (or the pseudogene TRBV3-2) with TRBJ1-5; 8 nucleotides align to TRBD1. This CDR3 contains 15 residues. CDR1 is LGHDT and CDR2 is YNNKEL in the germline V gene (reference sequence). Unmatched junction bases numbered 6, after V lost 4 bases and J lost 4 bases.

The CDR3 nucleotides read TGTGCCACCAGCAATTTTCGAAGACAGGGGCTACGATACGAGCAGTACTTC. Protein: CATSNFRRQGLRYEQYF. The rearrangement uses TRBV15 and TRBJ2-7, with 8 nucleotides matching TRBD1. This CDR3 comprises 17 residues. The V and J ends lost 4 bases and 4 bases, in that order; junction bases with no gene match: 15. The germline gives CDR1 LNHNV, CDR2 YYDKDF (reference sequence).

The rearrangement joins TRBV6-5 to TRBJ1-2; perhaps TRBD1 as D (5 bases). Trimming took 8 bases from V and 4 from J, leaving 11 bases between them. The germline gives CDR1 MNHEY, CDR2 SVGAGI. The length of the CDR3 is 12 residues. CDR3 DNA sequence: TGTGCCAGCGGAGGAGGGGCCTATGGCTACACCTTC. Amino acid sequence: CASGGGAYGYTF.

The rearrangement joins TRBV30 to TRBJ2-7, with 10 bases aligning to TRBD2. The CDR3 runs to 15 residues. V was clipped by 2 bases and J by 5 bases; unmatched bases: 9. CDR1 and CDR2 from the germline V gene are GTSNPN and SVGIG (reference sequence). The CDR3 reads CAWSLTSGDLDEQYF. CDR3 sequence (DNA): TGTGCCTGGAGTCTAACTAGCGGGGATTTAGACGAGCAGTACTTC.

This sequence joins TRBV2 and TRBJ1-1, with unresolved D. Between the trimmed V and J ends, which lost 6 bases and 4 bases, there was a span of 15 bases. The CDR3 is made up of 14 amino acids. Germline lookup yields CDR1 SNHLY and CDR2 FYNNEI. CDR3 sequence reads: CASRVGGVITEAFF. CDR3 nucleotides: TGTGCCAGCAGGGTCGGAGGAGTTATCACTGAAGCTTTCTTT.

In regard to this clone: Within the sample, other DNA sequences also encode this same CDR3. Written as DNA, the CDR3 is TGTGCCAGCTCACCAGGTACGGGGGCCTACGAGCAGTACTTC. Its protein is CASSPGTGAYEQYF. The chain combines TRBV18 with TRBJ2-7; TRBD2 is a possible D gene (6 bases). In germline, CDR1 is KGHSH, CDR2 LQKENI. With 2 bases removed from V and 2 bases from J, the gap between germline ends came to 10 bases. CDR3 length equals 14 residues.

The chain carries TRBV30 and TRBJ1-5; D ambiguous. There are 14 residues in the CDR3. From germline, CDR1 is GTSNPN and CDR2 SVGIG (reference sequence). Trimming shortened V by 0 bases and J by 3 bases, and 9 bases separated the two germline ends. CDR3 in DNA: TGTGCCTGGAGTGTTCGCGAGTACAATCAGCCCCAGCATTTT. Translated: CAWSVREYNQPQHF.

The chain couples TRBV28 to TRBJ2-7, with 9 bases identical to TRBD2. The trim removed 2 bases at V and 4 bases at J, leaving 3 bases unmatched. This CDR3 contains 14 residues. Germline assignment: CDR1 MDHEN and CDR2 SYDVKM. CDR3 DNA: TGTGCCAGCAGTTTAGCGGGAGGGGGTTACGAGCAGTACTTC. It is translated as CASSLAGGGYEQYF.

The V and J genes are TRBV5-6 and TRBJ2-7; perhaps TRBD1 as D (6 bases). This CDR3 is built from 13 residues. Trimming removed 4 bases from V and 4 bases from J, with 12 bases in between. Germline lookup yields CDR1 SGHDT and CDR2 YYEEEE. The CDR3 DNA is TGTGCCAGCAGCCTCAGGGGAGCGTACGAGCAGTACTTC. This sequence encodes CASSLRGAYEQYF. Together with reference TRBV5-6 and TRBJ2-7, the CDR3 gives the full variable domain: DAGVTQSPTHLIKTRGQQVTLRCSPKSGHDTVSWYQQALGQGPQFIFQYYEEEERQRGNFPDRFSGHQFPNYSSELNVNALLLGDSALYLCASSLRGAYEQYFGPGTRLTVT.

The gene calls are TRBV6-5 and TRBJ1-2; 10 bases match TRBD1. This CDR3 spans 15 amino acids. The germline CDR1 and CDR2 sequences are MNHEY and SVGAGI. V trimming: 6 bases; J trimming: 8 bases; junction bases outside the gene matches: 12. The CDR3 DNA reads as TGTGCCAGCAGCCAGTGGACAGGGGGACGTGGCGGCTACACCTTC. This encodes CASSQWTGGRGGYTF.

This sequence joins TRBV9 and TRBJ2-7, with 10 positions matching TRBD1. The CDR3 has 15 amino acids. Germline CDR1 reads SGDLS; CDR2 reads YYNGEE. V trimming: 0 bases; J trimming: 3 bases; junction bases outside the gene matches: 3. CDR3 sequence: CASSVEGTGDYEQYF. CDR3 DNA: TGTGCCAGCAGCGTAGAGGGGACAGGGGACTACGAGCAGTACTTC.

This clone was observed once. V gene TRBV28 combines with J gene TRBJ2-5, with 7 bases identical to TRBD1. V lost 6 bases, J lost 5 bases, and 6 bases stayed unmatched. CDR3 size: 13 residues. The germline gives CDR1 MDHEN, CDR2 SYDVKM. As DNA, the CDR3 is TGTGCCAGCAGCCCCGACAGGGCGGAGACCCAGTACTTC. Translation gives CASSPDRAETQYF.

This clone was counted between two and nine times. The gene calls are TRBV11-3 and TRBJ2-1; 8 nucleotides align to TRBD2. The CDR3 consists of 16 residues. V shed 5 bases and J 4 bases; nucleotides not matched to a gene: 10. Germline V gene sequence: CDR1 SGHNT, CDR2 YENEEA. CDR3 amino acids: CASSPGVTGGYNEQFF. The CDR3 bases are TGTGCCAGCAGCCCGGGAGTAACGGGGGGGTACAATGAGCAGTTCTTC.

This rearrangement joins TRBV29-1 to TRBJ1-5; the D is unclear. The CDR3 sequence is 12 residues long. The germline V and J ends were trimmed by 4 bases and 4 bases, with 8 bases remaining between them. The germline CDR1 and CDR2 sequences are SQVTM and ANQGSEA. CDR3 in DNA: TGCAGCGTTGTCTCGGGGAATCAGCCCCAGCATTTT. Translating gives CSVVSGNQPQHF.

This chain connects TRBV20-1 to TRBJ2-5; D gene ambiguous. Per the germline V gene, CDR1 is DFQATT and CDR2 is SNEGSKA (reference sequence). CDR3 length equals 11 residues. V gave up 7 bases and J gave up 5 bases, with 11 bases separating them. CDR3 in amino acids: CSGLVAETQYF. CDR3 coding DNA: TGCAGTGGCCTAGTTGCCGAGACCCAGTACTTC.

The J gene is TRBJ1-5, the V gene TRBV6-5; 10 bases are shared with TRBD1. The CDR3 runs 14 residues. The germline gives CDR1 MNHEY, CDR2 SVGAGI. V lost 8 bases to trimming and J lost 5 bases; unmatched junction nucleotides: 6. In DNA, the CDR3 is TGTGCCAGCGGCCGGGACAGGGGTCATCAGCCCCAGCATTTT. Its protein is CASGRDRGHQPQHF.

This chain uses TRBV7-9 with TRBJ1-4; possible D gene TRBD1, 5 bases. Germline assignment: CDR1 SEHNR and CDR2 FQNEAQ (reference sequence). The CDR3 covers 15 residues. Trimming stripped 1 base from V and 7 bases from J, with 13 bases between. CDR3: CASSLDQGLGEKLFF. Written as DNA, the CDR3 is TGTGCCAGCAGCTTAGATCAGGGTCTCGGTGAAAAACTGTTTTTT. Based on the CDR3 plus reference TRBV7-9 and TRBJ1-4, the full variable domain is DTGVSQNPRHKITKRGQNVTFRCDPISEHNRLYWYRQTLGQGPEFLTYFQNEAQLEKSRLLSDRFSAERPKGSFSTLEIQRTEQGDSAMYLCASSLDQGLGEKLFFGSGTQLSVL.

The chain employs TRBV11-2 and TRBJ1-2; 8 nucleotides match TRBD1. The V and J ends lost 6 bases and 4 bases, in that order; junction bases with no gene match: 16. The germline CDR1 and CDR2 sequences are SGHAT and FQNNGV. This CDR3 comprises 17 residues. The CDR3 DNA reads as TGTGCCAGCAGTCATAAACCAACAGGGGGGCTCAGCTATGGCTACACCTTC. Protein: CASSHKPTGGLSYGYTF.

The chain couples TRBV24-1 to TRBJ2-3; 11 bases map to TRBD1. The CDR3 is 17 residues long. Trimming at V came to 4 bases and at J to 1 base, leaving 6 bases not matched to a gene. Germline CDR1 KGHDR, CDR2 SFDVKD. CDR3 sequence reads: CATSDLDRGRGTDTQYF. CDR3 sequence (DNA): TGTGCCACCAGTGACTTGGACAGGGGGCGCGGCACAGATACGCAGTATTTT.

This clone came up once. The chain's CDR3 is CASSAWTSGSNEQYF. The CDR3 bases are TGTGCCAGCAGCGCCTGGACTAGCGGGAGCAACGAGCAGTACTTC. V is TRBV11-3 and J is TRBJ2-7; 13 positions agree with TRBD2. The CDR3 runs to 15 residues. Per the germline V gene, CDR1 is SGHNT and CDR2 is YENEEA. Unmatched junction bases numbered 6, after V lost 5 bases and J lost 5 bases.